This TCR beta chain was identified in a study of somatic mutations in cytotoxic T cells in rheumatoid arthritis. Across the study: At nearly 100% purity, some V beta antibody-stained T-cell populations were flow-sorted, and these included V beta1+ cells that were sequenced for TCRB.

As handled by the study authors: Matches to published virus-specific TCRB sequences were rare among patient CD8+ clones larger than 1%. Some clones are missing from TCRdb's copy, which holds only in-frame ones; the method was immunoSEQ multiplex PCR. V and J calls plus clone size are reproduced from that table; the DNA served to infer D and trimming. This sample has approximately 14,000 clones, with roughly 75% found just once. Overall study findings and caveats: CD8+ T-cell clonality did not differ significantly between rheumatoid arthritis patients and age-matched healthy controls.

Germline CDR1 reads ENHRY; CDR2 reads SYGVKD. The J segment lost 7 bases and the V segment lost 8 bases, leaving 8 bases of the junction unmatched. The CDR3 consists of 14 residues. On this clone itself: The antigen remains unidentified.

Sample: CD8+ T cells sorted from blood. J is TRBJ2-1 and V is TRBV10-3; TRBD2 matches at 10 bases. The origin of this receptor is an adult with rheumatoid arthritis. In DNA, the CDR3 is TGTGCCATCGGTAATAGCGGGGGGAATAATGAGCAGTTCTTC. Its protein product is CAIGNSGGNNEQFF.